This TCR beta chain stems from a study of blood T cells in healthy people across ages. This clonotype was seen a few times. Trimming at V came to 0 bases and at J to 5 bases, leaving 3 bases not matched to a gene. The germline V gene has CDR1 ENHRY and CDR2 SYGVKD. The CDR3 spans 14 residues. Sample-barcoded 5' priming and a J-beta primer mix drove a second PCR of roughly 6 to 12 cycles. TCRdb itself ran the 5' RACE reads through MiXCR, one entry per CDR3 protein. Seen here are about 830,000 distinct CDR3 sequences, about three fifths observed once, and the top ten hold around 20%. Total RNA extracted from each sample amounted to at least 5 micrograms.

This TCR came from a young man in good health. The chain is built from TRBV10-3 and TRBJ1-2; 7 bases line up with TRBD1. The sample was blood. CDR3: CAISESGTAYGYTF. CDR3 DNA sequence: TGTGCCATCAGTGAGTCGGGGACAGCATATGGCTACACCTTC.